Listed here are 8 T cell receptor beta chains from one sample, sequenced in a study of cytomegalovirus exposure and HLA in healthy donors. Sequenced by immunoSEQ multiplex PCR; TCRdb stores in-frame clones only, minus some. The table shows about 200,000 clones, with roughly 83% occurring only once. Sequencing was performed on PBMCs. The receptor set was obtained from a woman between 18 and 29 years old in good health and CMV-seronegative.

This chain uses TRBV5-1 with TRBJ1-2, with D hard to call. Germline V gene sequence: CDR1 SGHRS, CDR2 YFSETQ. The CDR3 length is 13 residues. Deletions cut 5 bases from V and 5 bases from J, with 13 bases between. DNA of the CDR3: TGCGCCAGCAGTAGAGGACGGGATTATGGCTACACCTTC. Amino acids: CASSRGRDYGYTF.

CDR3 coding DNA: TGCAGCGTTGAATTAGGACAGGGGAATCAGCCCCAGCATTTT. The encoded protein is CSVELGQGNQPQHF. V usage is TRBV29-1 and J usage is TRBJ1-5; TRBD1 matches at 9 bases. CDR3 length: 14 amino acids. Trimming removed 2 bases from V and 4 bases from J; junction bases left unmatched: 3. The V gene's germline CDR1 is SQVTM and CDR2 ANQGSEA.

This clone was recorded a few times. The chain has TRBV6-1 and TRBJ2-7; 8 bases map to TRBD1. Germline-derived CDR1 and CDR2 are MNHNS and SASEGT. There are 14 residues in the CDR3. With 3 bases clipped from V and 5 bases from J, the junction kept 6 bases outside the gene matches. CDR3: CASSEWAGGNEQYF. CDR3 nucleotide sequence: TGTGCCAGCAGTGAGTGGGCAGGGGGCAACGAGCAGTACTTC.

The rearrangement joins TRBV9 to TRBJ2-1, with D maybe TRBD2 (6 bases). V was pared by 5 bases and J by 9 bases, with 12 bases between. From germline, CDR1 is SGDLS and CDR2 YYNGEE. This CDR3 contains 12 residues. The CDR3 here is CASRDNSGEQFF. CDR3 bases: TGTGCCAGCAGAGATAATAGCGGTGAGCAGTTCTTC.

The chain employs TRBV4-2 and TRBJ1-5; D might be TRBD1 (6 bases). The CDR3 has 15 residues. Trimming took 1 base from V and 5 from J, leaving 12 bases between them. Germline assignment: CDR1 LGHNA and CDR2 YNFKEQ. The CDR3 DNA reads TGTGCCAGCAGCCAAGGCGGGACATGGGATCAGCCCCAGCATTTT. It codes for CASSQGGTWDQPQHF.

CDR3 coding DNA: TGTGCCAGCAGTGAAGAGGCTGTCCAGGAGACCCAGTACTTC. Protein product: CASSEEAVQETQYF. The chain recombines TRBV2 with TRBJ2-5, with D unclear. This CDR3 region has 14 residues. The V end was cut by 1 base, the J end by 5 bases, with 11 bases between. Per germline, CDR1 SNHLY and CDR2 FYNNEI.

The chain has TRBV11-2 and TRBJ2-6, with D possibly being TRBD2 (5 bases). There are 15 residues in the CDR3. CDR1 and CDR2 (germline): SGHAT, FQNNGV. V gave up 4 bases and J gave up 7 bases, with 14 bases separating them. CDR3 nucleotides: TGTGCCAGCAGCTCCCGGGGTGTAGGAGCCAACGTCCTGACTTTC. Its protein product is CASSSRGVGANVLTF.

The rearrangement links TRBV15 to TRBJ1-5; possibly TRBD1 for D (6 bases). V lost 0 bases to trimming and J lost 10 bases, with 16 bases between them. This CDR3 is built from 15 residues. The germline CDR1 and CDR2 sequences are LNHNV and YYDKDF (reference sequence). The CDR3 region is CATSRDKGRGEPQHF. CDR3 coding DNA: TGTGCCACCAGCAGAGATAAGGGAAGGGGGGAACCCCAGCATTTT.